This is a list of T cell receptor beta chains from one sample in a study of T cells in Graves' hyperthyroidism and ophthalmopathy. Each CDR3 protein gets one entry after TCRdb re-called the multiplex PCR reads with MiXCR. Altogether around 340,000 distinct CDR3 sequences are present, about 18% being singletons, with the ten largest covering roughly a third. Sequencing was performed on blood. All receptors derive from a woman under 40 with Graves' hyperthyroidism that later progressed to Graves' ophthalmopathy. The CDR3 runs from the conserved cysteine through the conserved F or W. A D gene is named only where the DNA matches it firmly. The size of a clone is reported for some rows only, either as once, few or many, or as a class for expanded clones.

V gene	D gene	J gene	clone size	CDR3 protein	CDR3 DNA
TRBV7-9	TRBD2	TRBJ2-5	.	CASSRGATSGSEETQYF	TGTGCCAGCAGCCGGGGGGCTACTAGCGGGAGTGAAGAGACCCAGTACTTC
TRBV7-9	.	TRBJ2-2	many	CASSLMDSSERGTGELFF	TGTGCCAGCAGCCTCATGGACAGTTCAGAGCGGGGCACCGGGGAGCTGTTTTTT
TRBV4-1	.	TRBJ2-2	.	CASSQGWIGKANTGELFF	TGCGCCAGCAGCCAAGGTTGGATAGGGAAGGCGAACACCGGGGAGCTGTTTTTT
TRBV6-5	.	TRBJ2-1	few	CASSYSTAGLRDNEQFF	TGTGCCAGCAGTTACTCGACTGCAGGGCTACGGGACAATGAGCAGTTCTTC
TRBV28	.	TRBJ2-3	many	CASRDASTDTQYF	TGTGCCAGCAGGGATGCTAGCACAGATACGCAGTATTTT
TRBV27	TRBD1	TRBJ1-1	.	CARSLTRRGPEAFF	TGTGCCCGCAGTTTAACGCGCAGGGGGCCTGAAGCTTTCTTT
TRBV6-1	.	TRBJ1-1	many	CASTRGAVGTEAFF	TGTGCCAGCACTCGAGGGGCGGTTGGGACTGAAGCTTTCTTT
TRBV29-1	.	TRBJ2-7	.	CSALNLESYEQYF	TGCAGCGCATTAAATTTGGAGTCCTACGAGCAGTACTTC
TRBV10-2	.	TRBJ1-3	few	CASSEVISFSSGNTIYF	TGCGCCAGCAGTGAAGTTATCTCTTTCAGCTCTGGAAACACCATATATTTT
TRBV19	.	TRBJ2-1	.	CASSIDSAPGHQFF	TGTGCCAGTAGTATAGATTCGGCTCCGGGGCATCAGTTCTTC
TRBV12-3/TRBV12-4	TRBD1	TRBJ1-2	many	CASSKNVQGAGYGYTF	TGTGCCAGCAGTAAGAATGTACAGGGGGCAGGCTATGGCTACACCTTC
TRBV7-2	.	TRBJ2-2	many	CASSLGLYTGELFF	TGTGCCAGCAGCCTAGGACTGTACACCGGGGAGCTGTTTTTT
TRBV5-1	.	TRBJ2-7	few	CASSTQDSYEQYF	TGCGCCAGCAGCACCCAGGACAGCTACGAGCAGTACTTC
TRBV29-1	.	TRBJ2-7	.	CSVDGGGRYEQYF	TGCAGCGTTGATGGGGGAGGCCGCTACGAGCAGTACTTC
TRBV3-1	TRBD2	TRBJ2-1	many	CASTPGPSGRAGEQFF	TGTGCCAGCACCCCCGGTCCGAGCGGGAGGGCCGGTGAGCAGTTCTTC
TRBV30	TRBD2	TRBJ2-1	.	CAREGLANYEQFF	TGTGCCCGAGAAGGACTAGCGAATTATGAGCAGTTCTTC
TRBV12-3/TRBV12-4	.	TRBJ2-5	many	CASCNFGGGRETQYF	TGTGCCAGTTGTAATTTTGGTGGAGGCCGGGAGACCCAGTACTTC
TRBV3-1	TRBD1	TRBJ1-5	.	CASSLGDRAHQPQHF	TGTGCCAGCAGCCTCGGGGACAGGGCCCATCAGCCCCAGCATTTT
TRBV20-1	.	TRBJ1-1	many	CSAKLGVNTEAFF	TGCAGTGCTAAGTTGGGCGTGAACACTGAAGCTTTCTTT
TRBV5-1	TRBD1	TRBJ2-7	many	CASSLGPTGSYEQYF	TGCGCCAGCAGCTTGGGTCCGACAGGGTCCTACGAGCAGTACTTC
TRBV28	TRBD2	TRBJ2-2	many	CASTKRLAGAHTGELFF	TGTGCCAGCACCAAGCGACTAGCGGGGGCGCACACCGGGGAGCTGTTTTTT
TRBV20-1	TRBD1	TRBJ2-7	many	CSAYSGTGTIYEQYF	TGCAGTGCTTATTCCGGGACAGGTACAATCTACGAGCAGTACTTC
TRBV12-3/TRBV12-4	.	TRBJ2-4	.	CASSPFYNIQYF	TGTGCCAGCAGTCCCTTTTATAACATTCAGTACTTC
TRBV6-1	.	TRBJ2-7	many	CASSMIDRTYEQYF	TGTGCCAGCAGCATGATAGACAGGACCTACGAGCAGTACTTC
TRBV10-2	TRBD1	TRBJ1-2	.	CASIDRQGADYGYTF	TGCGCCAGCATCGATCGACAGGGGGCTGACTATGGCTACACCTTC
TRBV6-2/TRBV6-3	TRBD1	TRBJ2-1	many	CASSPDTKTGNSYNEQFF	TGTGCCAGCAGCCCTGACACGAAGACAGGGAACTCCTACAATGAGCAGTTCTTC
TRBV2	.	TRBJ1-5	.	CATQQGLRDQPQHF	TGTGCCACACAACAGGGTCTGAGGGATCAGCCCCAGCATTTT
TRBV24-1	.	TRBJ2-7	few	CATDFSYEQYF	TGTGCCACGGACTTTTCCTACGAGCAGTACTTC
TRBV6-2/TRBV6-3	TRBD1	TRBJ1-2	.	CASSQTGTGINYGYTF	TGTGCCAGCAGTCAAACCGGGACAGGGATTAACTATGGCTACACCTTC
TRBV7-9	.	TRBJ2-1	many	CASSLVQGVDEQFF	TGTGCCAGCAGCTTAGTCCAGGGAGTGGATGAGCAGTTCTTC
TRBV25-1	.	TRBJ2-5	.	CASSKLQETQYF	TGTGCCAGCTCAAAACTACAAGAGACCCAGTACTTC
TRBV13	.	TRBJ1-4	few	CASSQKSFNEKLFF	TGTGCCAGCAGCCAAAAGAGTTTTAATGAAAAACTGTTTTTT
TRBV7-9	.	TRBJ2-2	many	CASGRNTGELFF	TGTGCCAGCGGGAGAAACACCGGGGAGCTGTTTTTT
TRBV5-1	TRBD2	TRBJ2-3	many	CASSLTSGGAPDTQYF	TGCGCCAGCAGCTTGACTAGCGGGGGGGCCCCAGATACGCAGTATTTT
TRBV18	.	TRBJ1-4	few	CASSPVRVAAQLATNEKLFF	TGTGCCAGCTCACCAGTCCGTGTAGCCGCACAACTTGCAACTAATGAAAAACTGTTTTTT